This is a list of T cell receptor beta chains from one sample in a study of cytomegalovirus exposure and HLA in healthy donors. Data came from immunoSEQ multiplex PCR; TCRdb stores just in-frame clones and leaves some out. The table has 200,000 to 250,000 clones, more than 75% seen once; the top ten hold 5% to 6.5%. The sequenced sample was PBMCs. Every receptor here comes from a woman in her 40s in good health and CMV-seropositive. CDR3s include the opening cysteine and the closing phenylalanine or tryptophan. A D gene is named only where the DNA matches it firmly. Part of the rows lack a size; the others show once, few, many or a class for expanded clones.

V gene	clone size	J gene	D gene	CDR3 protein	CDR3 DNA
TRBV6-5	NA	TRBJ1-1	NA	CASSRGRYTEAFF	TGTGCCAGCAGTAGGGGAAGGTACACTGAAGCTTTCTTT
TRBV19	NA	TRBJ2-3	NA	CATEASRGTDTQYF	TGTGCCACCGAGGCCAGCAGGGGCACAGATACGCAGTATTTT
TRBV7-3	NA	TRBJ2-1	NA	CASSLGQSNEQFF	TGTGCCAGCAGCTTAGGACAGAGTAATGAGCAGTTCTTC
TRBV30	few	TRBJ1-3	NA	CAWSVARSGNTIYF	TGTGCCTGGAGTGTAGCCAGGTCTGGAAACACCATATATTTT
TRBV30	few	TRBJ1-2	TRBD1	CAWSGGQGNGYTF	TGTGCCTGGAGTGGGGGACAGGGAAACGGCTACACCTTC
TRBV9	NA	TRBJ1-3	NA	CASSVATGGLAGNTIYF	TGTGCCAGCAGCGTAGCTACGGGGGGGTTGGCTGGAAACACCATATATTTT
TRBV5-6	NA	TRBJ1-4	TRBD1	CASSPGQGSEKLFF	TGTGCCAGCAGCCCCGGACAGGGGAGTGAAAAACTGTTTTTT
TRBV5-6	NA	TRBJ2-1	TRBD2	CASSLGLTGIAGPDNEQFF	TGTGCCAGCAGCTTGGGACTTACCGGAATAGCGGGACCGGACAATGAGCAGTTCTTC
TRBV7-2	NA	TRBJ2-6	NA	CASSGGSGANVLTF	TGTGCCAGCAGCGGGGGGTCCGGGGCCAACGTCCTGACTTTC
TRBV7-9	NA	TRBJ1-2	NA	CASSLDSNYGYTF	TGTGCCAGCAGTCTTGACAGTAACTATGGCTACACCTTC
TRBV12-2	NA	TRBJ2-1	NA	CASRLARSGSYKGEQFF	TGTGCAAGTCGCTTAGCGCGGAGCGGGAGTTACAAAGGGGAGCAGTTCTTC